The 2 T cell receptor beta chains below come from one sample, sequenced in a study of T cells in Graves' hyperthyroidism and ophthalmopathy. Researchers amplified the TCR beta CDR3 regions from RNA transcripts. In the first-round RT-PCR of the TCR CDR3, the HTBI primer set was used. One entry per CDR3 protein results from TCRdb running MiXCR on the multiplex PCR reads. The sample holds about 540,000 distinct CDR3 sequences; about 43% are singletons and the top ten take 8.2%. Sequenced material: peripheral blood or thyroid tissue (not recorded which). The origin of the receptors is a woman younger than 30 with Graves' hyperthyroidism.

This clonotype occurred many times. The V call is TRBV15, the J call TRBJ2-3, with 10 bases fitting TRBD2. The CDR3 runs to 15 residues. Germline CDR1 LNHNV, CDR2 YYDKDF (reference sequence). V shed 1 base and J 4 bases; nucleotides not matched to a gene: 2. The DNA for the CDR3 is TGTGCCACCAGCAGAGTAGCGGGAGGATCAGATACGCAGTATTTT. Translating it yields CATSRVAGGSDTQYF.

Concerning this clonotype: The junction departs from the called germline gene at one end, perhaps through a read error. The genes are TRBV7-2 and TRBJ2-7; tentative D call: TRBD1 (5 bases). The length of the CDR3 is 13 residues. The germline V gene encodes CDR1 SGHTA and CDR2 FQGNSA. CDR3 protein: CASTQGADYEQYF. CDR3 coding DNA: TGCGCCAGCACCCAAGGGGCCGACTACGAGCAGTACTTC.